A single sample gave rise to the 19 T cell receptor beta chains below, sequenced in a study of tumor and adjacent non-tumor tissue in lung cancer. A modified ARM-PCR protocol with three rounds of nested PCR amplified TCRbeta. TCRdb fed the multiplex PCR reads into MiXCR, producing one record per CDR3 protein. The top ten clones hold 10% to 15% of a sample with about 75,000 distinct CDR3 sequences, under 85% of them seen once. The template was RNA from unsorted bulk tissue. Sequencing used lung tumor tissue. The receptors were sampled from a woman in her fifties or sixties with non-small cell lung cancer.

This chain joins TRBV5-6 and TRBJ1-4; D is unclear. Germline V gene sequence: CDR1 SGHDT, CDR2 YYEEEE. V was clipped by 4 bases and J by 6 bases, with 19 bases between them. The CDR3 is made up of 16 amino acids. CDR3 loop: CASSLQTASLDEKLFF. The CDR3 nucleotides are TGTGCCAGCAGCCTGCAGACGGCCTCGTTGGATGAAAAACTGTTTTTT.

Concerning this clonotype: One junction end disagrees with the germline gene, perhaps due to a read error. This sequence joins TRBV11-3 and TRBJ2-2; a weak D match, TRBD2 (5 bases). The germline gives CDR1 SGHNT, CDR2 YENEEA. This CDR3 is built from 14 residues. The chain's CDR3 is CANSLAGGTGELFF. In DNA, the CDR3 is TGTGCCAACAGCCTTGCGGGTGGCACCGGGGAGCTGTTTTTT.

Comments on this clonotype: At one end the junction does not follow the germline gene, possibly because of a read error. This rearrangement joins TRBV29-1 to TRBJ1-2; D is ambiguous. The CDR3 has 12 amino acids. Per germline, CDR1 SQVTM and CDR2 ANQGSEA. The CDR3 spells CSIEENSRGYTF. Here the CDR3 DNA reads TGTAGCATTGAAGAGAATAGCAGAGGCTACACCTTC.

The count of this clonotype is one. The germline gene is not matched at one end of the junction; a read error may be the cause. The gene calls are TRBV29-1 and TRBJ1-1, with 8 positions matching TRBD1. This CDR3 region has 14 residues. Germline values: CDR1 SQVTM, CDR2 ANQGSEA. CDR3 residues: CSVGGGQDSTEASF. The CDR3 bases are TGCAGTGTTGGGGGGGGACAGGACAGCACTGAAGCTTCCTTT.

Regarding this clonotype: The CDR3 does not close with the conserved phenylalanine or tryptophan, likely indicating a read error. It is unclear where the CDR3 begins or ends on the DNA, so no DNA is shown, and the CDR3 is as TCRdb lists it. The chain carries TRBV29-1 and TRBJ1-1; the tabulated D call, TRBD1, remains unverified against the DNA. From its first to its last residue, the CDR3 has 14 amino acids. Germline CDR1 is SQVTM and CDR2 is ANQGSEA. This chain's CDR3 is CSVGGGKDNTETFS.

Notes on this clonotype: An end of the junction differs from the germline gene, which may be a read error. The V gene is TRBV6-1, the J gene TRBJ2-2, with 7 bases aligning to TRBD1. This CDR3 has 19 residues. Germline-derived CDR1 and CDR2 are MNHNS and SASEGT. The DNA of the CDR3 is TGTGGCAGCAGCGAGACAGGGCTTGGGAAGAACTTGAACACAGGGGAGCTGTTTTTT. Protein product: CGSSETGLGKNLNTGELFF.

This clonotype was seen only a few times. With a much larger clone just one base away, this may be a read error. The V call is TRBV2, the J call TRBJ1-2, with 7 bases matching TRBD1. From germline, CDR1 is SNHLY and CDR2 FYNNEI. This CDR3 is 16 amino acids long. V lost 6 bases to trimming and J lost 4 bases; unmatched junction nucleotides: 14. The CDR3, as DNA: TGTGCCAGCAGCCTCTCCGAGGGGGCCTCCGCCTATGGCTACACCTTC. As protein: CASSLSEGASAYGYTF.

V gene TRBV7-2 combines with J gene TRBJ2-7, with D uncertain. Trimming left V 6 bases short and J 6 bases short, with 15 bases between. Germline assignment: CDR1 SGHTA and CDR2 FQGNSA. The CDR3 is 13 amino acids. CDR3 in amino acids: CASRRNGVLEQYF. The CDR3, as DNA: TGTGCCAGCAGGAGGAATGGGGTTCTCGAGCAGTACTTC.

The chain carries TRBV30 and TRBJ1-1, with 9 bases identical to TRBD1. The junction had 7 bases not matched to a gene; V was cut back by 1 base and J by 10 bases. Germline CDR1 reads GTSNPN; CDR2 reads SVGIG (reference sequence). This CDR3 region has 13 residues. CDR3 DNA sequence: TGTGCCTGGAGTGAAGTGGACAGGGGATTAGCTTTCTTT. Protein: CAWSEVDRGLAFF.

Notes on this clonotype: A much larger clonotype is one base distant, so this may be a read error. The genes are TRBV6-1 and TRBJ2-1; D may be TRBD2 (5 bases). V was clipped by 3 bases and J by 11 bases, with 11 bases between them. Germline CDR1 MNHNS, CDR2 SASEGT. The CDR3 covers 12 residues. Here the CDR3 reads CASSDRRNKQFF. Here the CDR3 DNA reads TGTGCCAGCAGTGACCGGAGGAATAAGCAGTTCTTC.

As regards this clonotype: A read error may produce the germline difference seen at one junction end. V usage is TRBV6-5 and J usage is TRBJ1-5; D uncertain. The CDR3 covers 15 residues. The germline V gene has CDR1 MNHEY and CDR2 SVGAGI. Here the CDR3 reads CASSYSNREGQPQHF. In nucleotides, the CDR3 is TGTGCTAGCAGTTACTCAAATAGGGAAGGCCAGCCCCAGCATTTT.

This clonotype was counted many times. The chain is built from TRBV20-1 and TRBJ1-5, with D tentatively TRBD1 (5 bases). CDR3 length equals 14 residues. Looked up from germline, CDR1 is DFQATT and CDR2 is SNEGSKA (reference sequence). The V end lost 6 bases, the J end lost 2 bases, and 14 bases lay between the germline ends. CDR3: CSAPMGGGNQPQHF. DNA for the CDR3: TGCAGTGCCCCCATGGGGGGGGGCAATCAGCCCCAGCATTTT.

At least ten counts were recorded for this clonotype. V and J are TRBV6-1 and TRBJ1-1; no firm D call. Trimming removed 11 bases at V and 6 bases at J, with 16 bases between. CDR3 length equals 12 residues. The germline gives CDR1 MNHNS, CDR2 SASEGT. CDR3 nucleotide sequence: TGTGCCGGCAAGGACTCTTCGCCTGAAGCTTTCTTT. Its protein product is CAGKDSSPEAFF.

Notes on this clonotype: A read error is likely, as this CDR3 ends without the conserved phenylalanine or tryptophan. The chain combines TRBV10-3 with TRBJ2-1; D might be TRBD1 (6 bases). The CDR3 is 14 amino acids. Germline loops: CDR1 ENHRY, CDR2 SYGVKD. V was clipped by 4 bases and J by 5 bases, with 12 bases between them. The CDR3 region has the DNA TGTGCCATCAGTGGACAGGTCGAAAACAATGAGCAGTTCCTC. Translated, it gives CAISGQVENNEQFL.

Remarks on this clonotype: Since a much larger clone is just one base distant, this may be a read error. The J gene is TRBJ1-3, the V gene TRBV28; D possibly corresponds to TRBD1 (6 bases). V was shortened by 10 bases and J by 0 bases, with 16 bases between the two germline ends. Germline CDR1 and CDR2: MDHEN and SYDVKM. CDR3 size: 15 residues. This chain's CDR3 is CANTLGGASGNTIYF. CDR3 nucleotides: TGTGCCAACACCCTCGGGGGGGCCTCTGGAAACACCATATATTTT.

The chain is built from TRBV20-1 and TRBJ2-3; TRBD2 matches 9 bases. V shed 3 bases and J 4 bases; nucleotides not matched to a gene: 11. The CDR3 covers 16 residues. The germline gives CDR1 DFQATT, CDR2 SNEGSKA (reference sequence). CDR3 in amino acids: CSASGYGSGRADTQYF. CDR3 DNA sequence: TGCAGTGCTAGTGGATATGGTAGCGGGAGAGCAGATACGCAGTATTTT.

A remark on this clonotype: The germline gene is not matched at one end of the junction; a read error may be the cause. The V gene is TRBV28, the J gene TRBJ2-5; D is perhaps TRBD1 or TRBD2 (5 bases each). CDR1 is MDHEN, CDR2 SYDVKM, per germline. The CDR3 extends over 16 amino acids. CDR3 in DNA: TGTGCCATCAGTTTGGGGGTGAGGGCCCAGAAAGAGACCCAGTACTTC. It specifies CAISLGVRAQKETQYF.

Worth noting for this clonotype: An end of the junction differs from the germline gene, which may be a read error. The V gene is TRBV28, the J gene TRBJ2-7; no clear D gene. From germline, CDR1 is MDHEN and CDR2 SYDVKM. This CDR3 spans 14 amino acids. The CDR3 bases are TGTGTCAGCAGTGATCTGGCGCGCCTCTACGAGCAGTACTTC. Translating gives CVSSDLARLYEQYF.

This clonotype was counted only a few times. V gene TRBV28 combines with J gene TRBJ1-4, with D uncertain. V was clipped by 7 bases and J by 2 bases, with 14 bases between them. Germline CDR1 reads MDHEN; CDR2 reads SYDVKM. The CDR3 contains 15 residues. Written as DNA, the CDR3 is TGTGCCAGCATAGGGAACGATGCTACTAATGAAAAACTGTTTTTT. Its protein product is CASIGNDATNEKLFF.